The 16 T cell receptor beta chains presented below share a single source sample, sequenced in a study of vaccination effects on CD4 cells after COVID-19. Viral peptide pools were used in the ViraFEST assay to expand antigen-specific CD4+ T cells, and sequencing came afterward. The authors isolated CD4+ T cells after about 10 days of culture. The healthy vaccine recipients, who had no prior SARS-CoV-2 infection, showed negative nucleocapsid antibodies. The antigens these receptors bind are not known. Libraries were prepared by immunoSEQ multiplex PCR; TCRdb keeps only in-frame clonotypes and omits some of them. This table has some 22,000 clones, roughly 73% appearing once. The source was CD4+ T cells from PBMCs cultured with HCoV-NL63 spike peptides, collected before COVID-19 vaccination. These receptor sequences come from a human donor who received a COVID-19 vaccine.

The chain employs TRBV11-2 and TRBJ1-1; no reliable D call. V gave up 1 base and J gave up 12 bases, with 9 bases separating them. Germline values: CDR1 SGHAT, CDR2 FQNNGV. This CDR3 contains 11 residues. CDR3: CASSLGPVPFF. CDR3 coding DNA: TGTGCCAGCAGCTTAGGGCCAGTCCCTTTCTTT.

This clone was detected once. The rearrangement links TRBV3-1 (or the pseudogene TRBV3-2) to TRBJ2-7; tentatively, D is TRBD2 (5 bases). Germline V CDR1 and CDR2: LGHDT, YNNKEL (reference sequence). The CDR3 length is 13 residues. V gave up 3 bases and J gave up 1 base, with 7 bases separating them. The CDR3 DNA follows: TGTGCCAGCAGCCACGGGAAATCCTACGAGCAGTACTTC. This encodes CASSHGKSYEQYF.

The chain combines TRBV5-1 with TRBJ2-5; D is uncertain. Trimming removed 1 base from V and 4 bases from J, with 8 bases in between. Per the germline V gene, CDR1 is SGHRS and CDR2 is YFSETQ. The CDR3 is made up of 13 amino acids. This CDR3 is CASSLYPGETQYF. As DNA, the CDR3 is TGCGCCAGCAGCTTGTACCCGGGAGAGACCCAGTACTTC.

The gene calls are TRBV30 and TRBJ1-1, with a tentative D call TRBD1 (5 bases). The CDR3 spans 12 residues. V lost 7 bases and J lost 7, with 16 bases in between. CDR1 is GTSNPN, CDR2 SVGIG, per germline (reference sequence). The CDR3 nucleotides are TGTGCCTTCATACCCCAGGGCGGTGAAGCTTTCTTT. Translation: CAFIPQGGEAFF.

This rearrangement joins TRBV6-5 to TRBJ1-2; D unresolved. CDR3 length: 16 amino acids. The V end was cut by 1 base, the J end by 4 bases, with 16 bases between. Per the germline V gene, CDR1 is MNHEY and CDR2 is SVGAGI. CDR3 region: CASSYLSGSPGYGYTF. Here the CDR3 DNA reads TGTGCCAGCAGTTACTTATCGGGGTCCCCCGGCTATGGCTACACCTTC.

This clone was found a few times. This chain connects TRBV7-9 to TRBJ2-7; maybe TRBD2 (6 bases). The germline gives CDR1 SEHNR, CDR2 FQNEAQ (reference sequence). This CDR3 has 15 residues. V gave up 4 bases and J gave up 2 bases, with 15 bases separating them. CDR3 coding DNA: TGTGCCAGCAGCTCCGGGGGTGGTGGAACCTACGAGCAGTACTTC. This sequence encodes CASSSGGGGTYEQYF.

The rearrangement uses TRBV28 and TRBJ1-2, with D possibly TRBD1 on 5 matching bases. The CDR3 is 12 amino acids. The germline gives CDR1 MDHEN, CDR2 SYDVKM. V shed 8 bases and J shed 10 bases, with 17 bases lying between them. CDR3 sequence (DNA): TGTGCCAGCTACTCCGGGGGGGGGAACTACACCTTC. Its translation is CASYSGGGNYTF.

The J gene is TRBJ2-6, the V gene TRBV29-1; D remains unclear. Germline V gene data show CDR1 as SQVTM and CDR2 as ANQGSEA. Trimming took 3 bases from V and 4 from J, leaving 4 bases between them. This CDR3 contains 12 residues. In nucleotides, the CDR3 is TGCAGCGTTGAGGAGGGGGCCAACGTCCTGACTTTC. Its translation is CSVEEGANVLTF.

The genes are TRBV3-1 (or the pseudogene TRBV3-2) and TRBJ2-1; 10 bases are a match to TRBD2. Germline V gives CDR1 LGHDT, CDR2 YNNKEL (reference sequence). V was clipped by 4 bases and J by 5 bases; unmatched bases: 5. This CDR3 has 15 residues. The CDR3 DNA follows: TGTGCCAGCAGCCTTGGACTAGCGGACCACAATGAGCAGTTCTTC. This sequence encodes CASSLGLADHNEQFF.

This CDR3 reads CASSLRQGGTEAFF. CDR3 nucleotide sequence: TGTGCCAGCAGCTTAAGACAGGGAGGCACTGAAGCTTTCTTT. The chain links TRBV7-2 to TRBJ1-1; 7 bases agree with TRBD1. The germline V gene has CDR1 SGHTA and CDR2 FQGNSA. Trimming cost V 2 bases and J 4 bases; bases outside gene matches: 4. CDR3 size: 14 residues.

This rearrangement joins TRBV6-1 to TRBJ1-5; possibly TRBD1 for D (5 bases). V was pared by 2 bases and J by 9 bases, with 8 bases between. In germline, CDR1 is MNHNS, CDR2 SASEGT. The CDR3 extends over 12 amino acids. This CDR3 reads CASSERGRPQHF. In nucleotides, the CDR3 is TGTGCCAGCAGTGAACGGGGGAGGCCCCAGCATTTT.

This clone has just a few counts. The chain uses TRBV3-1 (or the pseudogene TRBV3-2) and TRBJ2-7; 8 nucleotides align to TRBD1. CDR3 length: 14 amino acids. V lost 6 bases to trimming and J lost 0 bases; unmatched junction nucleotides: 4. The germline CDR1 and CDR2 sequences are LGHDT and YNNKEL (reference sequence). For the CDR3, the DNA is TGTGCCAGCAGACCCGGGACAGGCTCCTACGAGCAGTACTTC. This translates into CASRPGTGSYEQYF.

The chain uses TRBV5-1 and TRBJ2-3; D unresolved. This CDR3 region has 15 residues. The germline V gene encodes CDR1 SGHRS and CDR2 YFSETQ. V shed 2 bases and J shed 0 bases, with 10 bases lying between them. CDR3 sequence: CASSFKGSSTDTQYF. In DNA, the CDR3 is TGCGCCAGCAGCTTTAAGGGTTCTAGCACAGATACGCAGTATTTT.

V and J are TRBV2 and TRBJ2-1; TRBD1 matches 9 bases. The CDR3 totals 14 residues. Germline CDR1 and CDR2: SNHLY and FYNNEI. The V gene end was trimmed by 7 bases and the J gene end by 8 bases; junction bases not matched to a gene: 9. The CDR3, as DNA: TGTGCCAGCATTGCCGGGACAGGGACGGATGAGCAGTTCTTC. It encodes CASIAGTGTDEQFF.

CDR3 in DNA: TGTGCCAGCAGTGAAACCAGGGACAACTACGAGCAGTACTTC. This sequence encodes CASSETRDNYEQYF. The chain links TRBV6-1 to TRBJ2-7, with a possible D match to TRBD1 (6 bases). CDR1 is MNHNS and CDR2 is SASEGT in the germline V gene. V was clipped by 2 bases and J by 3 bases, with 11 bases between them. This CDR3 spans 14 amino acids.

The CDR3 protein is CASSTEGTGRGYTF. CDR3 coding DNA: TGCGCCAGCAGCACGGAGGGGACAGGGAGAGGCTACACCTTC. The chain is built from TRBV5-1 and TRBJ1-2; TRBD1 aligns across 9 bases. The germline CDR1 and CDR2 sequences are SGHRS and YFSETQ. There are 14 residues in the CDR3. V was pared by 4 bases and J by 8 bases, with 9 bases of the junction left unmatched.